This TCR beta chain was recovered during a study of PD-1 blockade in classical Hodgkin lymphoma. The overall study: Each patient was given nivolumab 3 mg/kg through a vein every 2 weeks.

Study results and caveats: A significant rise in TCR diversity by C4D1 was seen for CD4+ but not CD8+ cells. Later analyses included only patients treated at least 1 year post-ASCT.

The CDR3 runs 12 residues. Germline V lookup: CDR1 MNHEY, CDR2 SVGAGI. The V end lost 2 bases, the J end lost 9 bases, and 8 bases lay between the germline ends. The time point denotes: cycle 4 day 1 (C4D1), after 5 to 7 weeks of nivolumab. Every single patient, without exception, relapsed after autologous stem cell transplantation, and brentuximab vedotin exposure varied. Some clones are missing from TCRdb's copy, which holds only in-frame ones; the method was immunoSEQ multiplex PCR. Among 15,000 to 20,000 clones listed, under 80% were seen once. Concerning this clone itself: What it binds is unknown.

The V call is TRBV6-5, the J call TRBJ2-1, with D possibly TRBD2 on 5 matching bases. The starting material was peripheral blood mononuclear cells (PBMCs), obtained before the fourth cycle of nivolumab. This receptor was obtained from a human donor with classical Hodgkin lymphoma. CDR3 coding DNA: TGTGCCAGCAGTTACGGAGGCAGTGAGCAGTTCTTC. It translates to CASSYGGSEQFF.